The clone carrying this T cell receptor (beta chain) was counted only a few times. The method was immunoSEQ multiplex PCR; TCRdb's version includes in-frame clones alone and lacks a portion of them. The repertoire holds about 130,000 clones, with 60% to 80% as singletons. This entry belongs to a study of blood T cell repertoires in COVID-19. Looking at the study overall: Nucleic acid was either cDNA or gDNA, and it came from T cells, B-cell-depleted T cells, or PBMCs.

The CDR3 is 14 residues long. Germline-derived CDR1 and CDR2 are MGHDK and SYGVNS. Trimming removed 5 bases from V and 5 bases from J, with 13 bases in between. Sample: peripheral blood. This TCR was sampled from a woman between 70 and 85 years old with acute or convalescent COVID-19. The V and J genes are TRBV25-1 and TRBJ2-1, with no clear D. The chain's CDR3 is CASSWPGDHNEQFF. The CDR3 nucleotides are TGTGCCAGCAGTTGGCCAGGCGACCACAATGAGCAGTTCTTC.